Given below is one T cell receptor (beta chain) in context. The sample belongs to a study of technical replicates of blood from a few donors. Libraries were prepared by immunoSEQ multiplex PCR; TCRdb keeps only in-frame clonotypes and omits some of them. The sample lists roughly 93,000 clones, nearly 97% occurring once. Sequencing used T cells isolated from PBMCs. This sequence was found in a human donor in good health.

CDR3 in DNA: TGTGCCAGCAGTTACGGGGGGGGGAACACTGAAGCTTTCTTT. Translation: CASSYGGGNTEAFF. V is TRBV6-5 and J is TRBJ1-1; TRBD1 is a possible D gene (5 bases). V lost 2 bases and J 1 base, leaving 8 bases between the germline ends. Per germline, CDR1 MNHEY and CDR2 SVGAGI. This CDR3 has 14 amino acids.